A selection of T cell receptor beta chains follows, all from one sample in a study of blood T cell repertoires in COVID-19. TCRdb's copy holds only in-frame clones and misses some; the assay was immunoSEQ multiplex PCR. In the table there are more than 200,000 clones, roughly 91% of which are singletons. Source material: PBMCs or T cells enriched from blood (not recorded which). These receptors were collected from a woman aged 30 to 39 with acute COVID-19. The CDR3 runs from the conserved cysteine through the conserved F or W. Each record gives: CDR3 DNA, CDR3 protein, D gene, J gene, clone size, V gene, CDR3 length. The D gene is left open where the match is weak. Some rows have no size entry. The others give once, few or many, or a class for an expanded clone.

DNA: TGTGCCAGCAGTGATAGCAGGGGTCCCACAGATACGCAGTATTTT
CDR3: CASSDSRGPTDTQYF
D: .
J: TRBJ2-3
size: .
V: TRBV2
length: 15

DNA: TGTGCCAGCAGTTCAACTCAGACAGGTCACAATCAGCCCCAGCATTTT
CDR3: CASSSTQTGHNQPQHF
D: .
J: TRBJ1-5
size: .
V: TRBV6-6
length: 16

DNA: TGTGCTAGTGGCCCTGGACAGCAAGAGACCCAGTACTTC
CDR3: CASGPGQQETQYF
D: .
J: TRBJ2-5
size: .
V: TRBV12-5
length: 13

DNA: TGCAGCGTTGTGGCGGGGGGGCCCCCCGGGGAGCTGTTTTTT
CDR3: CSVVAGGPPGELFF
D: TRBD2
J: TRBJ2-2
size: .
V: TRBV29-1
length: 14

DNA: TGTGCCAGCAGCTTAGCCGGACTAGCGGGACGCACCGGGGAGCTGTTTTTT
CDR3: CASSLAGLAGRTGELFF
D: TRBD2
J: TRBJ2-2
size: .
V: TRBV7-6
length: 17

DNA: TGTGCCATCAGGCCGGGGGGCGACTATGGCTACACCTTC
CDR3: CAIRPGGDYGYTF
D: .
J: TRBJ1-2
size: once
V: TRBV10-3
length: 13

DNA: TGTGCCAGCAGTTTGGGACAGGGGGCAGATACGCAGTATTTT
CDR3: CASSLGQGADTQYF
D: TRBD1
J: TRBJ2-3
size: .
V: TRBV28
length: 14

DNA: TGCGCCAGCAGTCGACTAGCGGGGGAGCAAGAGACCCAGTACTTC
CDR3: CASSRLAGEQETQYF
D: TRBD2
J: TRBJ2-5
size: once
V: TRBV10-2
length: 15

DNA: TGTGCCTGGAGGAGAGAGACGGCCTCGGGGACTGAAGCTTTCTTT
CDR3: CAWRRETASGTEAFF
D: .
J: TRBJ1-1
size: .
V: TRBV30
length: 15

DNA: TGTGCCAGCAGCTTACTATGGACTAGCGGGGGGGCAGGCAATGAGCAGTTCTTC
CDR3: CASSLLWTSGGAGNEQFF
D: TRBD2
J: TRBJ2-1
size: .
V: TRBV7-6
length: 18

DNA: .
CDR3: CACGSTDTQYF
D: .
J: TRBJ2-3
size: few
V: TRBV30
length: 11

DNA: TGTGCCAGCAGAGGAGTAGCGGGGGCCCAAGATTTGTACGAGCAGTACTTC
CDR3: CASRGVAGAQDLYEQYF
D: TRBD2
J: TRBJ2-7
size: .
V: TRBV2
length: 17

DNA: TGCGCCAGCAGCCAAGTTCGGGACACCTCTCGACCCAATCAGCCCCAGCATTTT
CDR3: CASSQVRDTSRPNQPQHF
D: .
J: TRBJ1-5
size: .
V: TRBV4-1
length: 18

DNA: TGTGCCAGCAAATACGTCCTAGCGGCGTATCACACAGATACGCAGTATTTT
CDR3: CASKYVLAAYHTDTQYF
D: TRBD2
J: TRBJ2-3
size: .
V: TRBV7-2
length: 17

DNA: TGCAGCGTGCTGGGGAGAGATGGCTACACCTTC
CDR3: CSVLGRDGYTF
D: .
J: TRBJ1-2
size: .
V: TRBV29-1
length: 11

DNA: TGCGCCAGCAGCCAGCACAGGGGAACCTCCTATGGCTACACCTTC
CDR3: CASSQHRGTSYGYTF
D: TRBD1
J: TRBJ1-2
size: few
V: TRBV4-1
length: 15

DNA: TGTGCCAGCAGCACCTACCAGGGGAATAATGAAAAACTGTTTTTT
CDR3: CASSTYQGNNEKLFF
D: .
J: TRBJ1-4
size: once
V: TRBV9
length: 15

DNA: TGCAGCGTTAGCGGAGCCTCTGGGGCCAACGTCCTGACTTTC
CDR3: CSVSGASGANVLTF
D: .
J: TRBJ2-6
size: .
V: TRBV29-1
length: 14

DNA: TGTGCCAGCAGTTTTCTCCCCGGGGAGCTGTTTTTT
CDR3: CASSFLPGELFF
D: .
J: TRBJ2-2
size: .
V: TRBV12-3/TRBV12-4
length: 12

DNA: TGTGCCAGTAGTAGCGGGACTGATTTTGAAGCTTTCTTT
CDR3: CASSSGTDFEAFF
D: .
J: TRBJ1-1
size: .
V: TRBV19
length: 13

DNA: TGTGCCAGTAGTCGCCGACAGGCCAACTATGGCTACACCTTC
CDR3: CASSRRQANYGYTF
D: .
J: TRBJ1-2
size: .
V: TRBV19
length: 14

DNA: TGTGCCAGCCACACAGCTCCGGGACAGGGGTCGAGGGAGCAGTACTTC
CDR3: CASHTAPGQGSREQYF
D: TRBD1
J: TRBJ2-7
size: .
V: TRBV5-6
length: 16